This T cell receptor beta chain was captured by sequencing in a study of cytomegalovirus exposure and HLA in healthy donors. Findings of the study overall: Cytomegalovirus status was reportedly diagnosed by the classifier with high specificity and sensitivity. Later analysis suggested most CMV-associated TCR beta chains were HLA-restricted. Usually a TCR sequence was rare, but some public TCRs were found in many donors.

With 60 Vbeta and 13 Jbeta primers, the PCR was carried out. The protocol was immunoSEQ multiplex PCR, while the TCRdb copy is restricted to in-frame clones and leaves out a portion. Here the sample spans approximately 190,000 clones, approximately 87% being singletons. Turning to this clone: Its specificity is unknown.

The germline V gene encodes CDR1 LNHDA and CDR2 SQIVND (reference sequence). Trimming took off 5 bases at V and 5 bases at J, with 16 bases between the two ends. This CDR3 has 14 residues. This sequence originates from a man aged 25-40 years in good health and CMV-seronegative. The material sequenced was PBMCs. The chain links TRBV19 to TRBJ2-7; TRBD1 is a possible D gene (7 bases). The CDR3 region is CASSAQGGVHEQYF. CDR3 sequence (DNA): TGTGCCAGTAGTGCTCAGGGGGGTGTCCACGAGCAGTACTTC.